Below, one T cell receptor beta chain is given with its context. Produced via immunoSEQ multiplex PCR; TCRdb's table is partial and in-frame only. The sample lists about 200,000 clones; 89% were seen once. The V gene's germline CDR1 is KGHDR and CDR2 SFDVKD. This CDR3 contains 15 residues. The germline V and J ends were trimmed by 0 bases and 2 bases, with 10 bases remaining between them. The data are from a study of blood T cell repertoires in COVID-19. The sample consisted of PBMCs or T cells enriched from blood (not recorded which). The TCR was taken from a woman between 40 and 50 years old with acute COVID-19. J is TRBJ2-7 and V is TRBV24-1; D unresolved. CDR3 loop: CATSDLRVTAYEQYF. CDR3 DNA sequence: TGTGCCACCAGTGATTTGCGGGTCACGGCCTACGAGCAGTACTTC.